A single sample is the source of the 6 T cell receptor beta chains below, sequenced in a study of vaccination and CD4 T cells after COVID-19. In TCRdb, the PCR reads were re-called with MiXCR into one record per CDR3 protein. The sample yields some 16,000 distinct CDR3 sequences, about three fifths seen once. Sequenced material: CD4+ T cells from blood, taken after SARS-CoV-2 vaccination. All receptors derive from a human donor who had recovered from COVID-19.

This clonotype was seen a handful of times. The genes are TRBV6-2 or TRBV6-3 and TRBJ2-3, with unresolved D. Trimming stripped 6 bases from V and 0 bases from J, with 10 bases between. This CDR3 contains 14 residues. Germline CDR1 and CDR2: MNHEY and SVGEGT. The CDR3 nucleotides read TGTGCCAGCAGACTCGGACGGAGCACAGATACGCAGTATTTT. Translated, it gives CASRLGRSTDTQYF.

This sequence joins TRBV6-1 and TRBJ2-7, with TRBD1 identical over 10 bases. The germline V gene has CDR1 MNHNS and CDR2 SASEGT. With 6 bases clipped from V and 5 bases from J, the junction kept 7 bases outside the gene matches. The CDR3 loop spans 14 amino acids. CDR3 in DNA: TGTGCCAGCAGCATGGACAGGGGGATCCACGAGCAGTACTTC. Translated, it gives CASSMDRGIHEQYF.

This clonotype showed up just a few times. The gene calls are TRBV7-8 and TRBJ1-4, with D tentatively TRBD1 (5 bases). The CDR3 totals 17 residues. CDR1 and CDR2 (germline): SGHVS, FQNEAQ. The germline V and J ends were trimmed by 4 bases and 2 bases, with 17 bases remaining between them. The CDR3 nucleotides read TGTGCCAGCAGCTCCCGAGGTGGGGGTCGTACTAATGAAAAACTGTTTTTT. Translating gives CASSSRGGGRTNEKLFF.

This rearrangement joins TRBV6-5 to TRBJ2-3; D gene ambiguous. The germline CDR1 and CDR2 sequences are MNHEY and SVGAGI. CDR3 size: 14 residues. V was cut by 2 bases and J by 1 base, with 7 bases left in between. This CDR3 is CASSYGWGTDTQYF. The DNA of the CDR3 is TGTGCCAGCAGTTACGGGTGGGGCACAGATACGCAGTATTTT.

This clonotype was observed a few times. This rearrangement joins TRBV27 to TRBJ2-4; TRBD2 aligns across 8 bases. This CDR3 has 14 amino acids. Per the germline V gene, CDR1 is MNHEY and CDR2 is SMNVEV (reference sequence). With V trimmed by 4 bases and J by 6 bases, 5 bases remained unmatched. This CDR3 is CASSSIREGNIQYF. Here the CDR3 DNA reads TGTGCCAGCAGTTCGATTCGGGAGGGAAACATTCAGTACTTC.

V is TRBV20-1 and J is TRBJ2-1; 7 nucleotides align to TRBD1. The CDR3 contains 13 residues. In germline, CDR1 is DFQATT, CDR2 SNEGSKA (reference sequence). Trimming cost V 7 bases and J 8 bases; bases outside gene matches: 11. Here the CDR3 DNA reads TGCAGTGTCCCGCCGGGACAGTACCATGAGCAGTTCTTC. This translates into CSVPPGQYHEQFF.